The subject of this entry is one T cell receptor (beta chain). What it recognizes is unknown. This may stem from a read error, because a much larger clone lies one nucleotide away. Two separate time points each saw a draw of roughly 6 milliliters of peripheral blood. The data belong to a study of prognosis after radiotherapy for stage I lung cancer. Study at large: Approximately 14 of the patients were found to have newly diagnosed primary stage I lung tumors, and several were living with oligometastatic NSCLC after surgical resection of the primary tumor. After radiotherapy, distant metastases were seen in four patients (median roughly seven months), and no significant progression was seen in some 16.

Germline V gives CDR1 ENHRY, CDR2 SYGVKD. This CDR3 is 14 amino acids long. Whole-study results and caveats: Lower post-radiation Shannon entropy was seen in patients who went on to develop distant metastases.

The TCR beta CDR3 region was amplified from genomic DNA, with two rounds of multiplex PCR being used for the amplification. First-round PCR employed TRBV- and TRBJ-specific primers for each gene. Via MiXCR, TCRdb re-called the multiplex PCR reads, giving one row per CDR3 protein. The table has some 34,000 distinct CDR3 sequences, less than 45% seen once. The chain combines TRBV10-3 with TRBJ2-2, with D perhaps TRBD2 (5 bases). The source material was PBMCs, sampled before or after stereotactic body radiation therapy (not recorded which). This TCR came from a donor over 45 with non-small cell lung cancer. The CDR3 DNA follows: TGTGCCATCAAGGGTACGAGCGACGCCGGGGAGCCGTTTTTT. It is translated as CAIKGTSDAGEPFF.